This is a list of T cell receptor beta chains from one sample in a study of human T cells and chemical hapten exposure. TCRdb re-called the RACE reads through MiXCR, storing one row per CDR3 protein. The sample contains almost 40,000 distinct CDR3 sequences, 9.5% of which appear only once. Sequencing used whole blood, obtained in connection with sensitization to the hapten diphenylcyclopropenone (DPC). The receptors come from a man aged 50 or older with alopecia areata. Some clones in this sample may be carry-over from other donors' samples. Each CDR3 is given with its conserved first and last residue. Fields, in order: clone size, D gene, J gene, V gene, CDR3 DNA, CDR3 protein. The D gene is left open where the match is weak. Some rows have no size entry. The others give once, few or many, or a class for an expanded clone.

clone size: -; D gene: -; J gene: TRBJ1-3; V gene: TRBV12-3/TRBV12-4; CDR3 DNA: TGTGCCAGCAGCATCCGGAGGGCCTACTCTGGAAACACCATATATTTT; CDR3 protein: CASSIRRAYSGNTIYF
clone size: -; D gene: -; J gene: TRBJ2-7; V gene: TRBV2; CDR3 DNA: TGTGCCAGCAGGCCCTCTTACTACGAGCAGTACTTC; CDR3 protein: CASRPSYYEQYF
clone size: -; D gene: TRBD2; J gene: TRBJ2-1; V gene: TRBV3-1; CDR3 DNA: TGTGCCAGCAGCCAAGACTCCGGGACTAGCGGATACAATGAGCAGTTCTTC; CDR3 protein: CASSQDSGTSGYNEQFF
clone size: -; D gene: TRBD2; J gene: TRBJ2-3; V gene: TRBV11-2; CDR3 DNA: TGTGCCAGCAGCCCTTGGACTAGCGGCACAGATACGCAGTATTTT; CDR3 protein: CASSPWTSGTDTQYF
clone size: many; D gene: TRBD1; J gene: TRBJ1-1; V gene: TRBV9; CDR3 DNA: TGTGCCAGCAGCGGTGGGACAGGGCGGACTGAAGCTTTCTTT; CDR3 protein: CASSGGTGRTEAFF
clone size: many; D gene: -; J gene: TRBJ2-1; V gene: TRBV29-1; CDR3 DNA: TGCAGCGTTGAAGGGGGATTCAATGAGCAGTTCTTC; CDR3 protein: CSVEGGFNEQFF
clone size: -; D gene: TRBD1; J gene: TRBJ2-7; V gene: TRBV5-1; CDR3 DNA: TGCGCCAGCAGCCCCGGACAGGGGGCCTCCTACGAGCAGTACTTC; CDR3 protein: CASSPGQGASYEQYF
clone size: many; D gene: -; J gene: TRBJ2-7; V gene: TRBV6-6; CDR3 DNA: TGTGCCAGCAGTTACATGGCTTCACCGTCCTACGAGCAGTACTTC; CDR3 protein: CASSYMASPSYEQYF
clone size: few; D gene: TRBD1; J gene: TRBJ2-1; V gene: TRBV10-3; CDR3 DNA: TGTGCCATCAGAGGACAGGGGGTGGACAATGAGCAGTTCTTC; CDR3 protein: CAIRGQGVDNEQFF
clone size: -; D gene: -; J gene: TRBJ2-1; V gene: TRBV5-1; CDR3 DNA: TGCGCCAGCAGCTTGGCCCGGGTAGATCTTTCCTACAATGAGCAGTTCTTC; CDR3 protein: CASSLARVDLSYNEQFF
clone size: -; D gene: -; J gene: TRBJ2-3; V gene: TRBV6-6; CDR3 DNA: TGTGCCAGCAGTTACGGAGTAGCCGCAGATACGCAGTATTTT; CDR3 protein: CASSYGVAADTQYF
clone size: many; D gene: TRBD1; J gene: TRBJ2-7; V gene: TRBV10-2; CDR3 DNA: TGCGCCAGCAGGGCCGGACAGGGAGTATCCTACGAGCAGTACTTC; CDR3 protein: CASRAGQGVSYEQYF
clone size: many; D gene: TRBD2; J gene: TRBJ2-2; V gene: TRBV4-2; CDR3 DNA: TGTGCCAGCAGCCCAAGCGGGAGGAACACCGGGGAGCTGTTTTTT; CDR3 protein: CASSPSGRNTGELFF
clone size: -; D gene: -; J gene: TRBJ1-2; V gene: TRBV7-6; CDR3 DNA: TGTGCCAGCAGCCCCCTAACAGCGTTGTTGAGGGGCTACACCTTC; CDR3 protein: CASSPLTALLRGYTF
clone size: many; D gene: TRBD2; J gene: TRBJ2-1; V gene: TRBV6-1; CDR3 DNA: TGTGCCAGTAAGCTGGGGACTAGCGGGTTTGGTGAGCAGTTCTTC; CDR3 protein: CASKLGTSGFGEQFF
clone size: many; D gene: TRBD2; J gene: TRBJ2-1; V gene: TRBV7-6; CDR3 DNA: TGTGCCAGCAGCGTCGGCGGGACTAGCTACAATGAGCAGTTCTTC; CDR3 protein: CASSVGGTSYNEQFF
clone size: -; D gene: TRBD1; J gene: TRBJ2-1; V gene: TRBV28; CDR3 DNA: TGTGCCAGCAGGTACAGGGGAACGGATTACCATGAGCAGTTCTTC; CDR3 protein: CASRYRGTDYHEQFF
clone size: many; D gene: TRBD2; J gene: TRBJ2-7; V gene: TRBV29-1; CDR3 DNA: TGCAGCGTTCCTAGCGGGACCCCCTACGAGCAGTACTTC; CDR3 protein: CSVPSGTPYEQYF
clone size: many; D gene: TRBD1; J gene: TRBJ1-2; V gene: TRBV29-1; CDR3 DNA: TGCAGCGTCCCCGACAGGGAGGCCTATGGCTACACCTTC; CDR3 protein: CSVPDREAYGYTF
clone size: many; D gene: TRBD2; J gene: TRBJ2-5; V gene: TRBV28; CDR3 DNA: TGTGCCAGCAGTATGCGGGAGCCAGAGACCCAGTACTTC; CDR3 protein: CASSMREPETQYF
clone size: many; D gene: -; J gene: TRBJ1-5; V gene: TRBV3-1; CDR3 DNA: TGTGCCAGCAGTCACAGGGAGTTTAGGGCCCCTGGCCAGCCCCAGCATTTT; CDR3 protein: CASSHREFRAPGQPQHF
clone size: -; D gene: -; J gene: TRBJ1-2; V gene: TRBV18; CDR3 DNA: TGTGCCAGCTCCCTCTTCCCCCAGGATTATGGCTACACCTTC; CDR3 protein: CASSLFPQDYGYTF
clone size: many; D gene: -; J gene: TRBJ2-5; V gene: TRBV5-1; CDR3 DNA: TGCGCCAGCAGTTTTTGGGGAGTGGAGGTCCAAGAGACCCAGTACTTC; CDR3 protein: CASSFWGVEVQETQYF
clone size: few; D gene: TRBD2; J gene: TRBJ2-3; V gene: TRBV9; CDR3 DNA: TGTGCCAGCAGCGTAGGAGCGGGAATCACTGGAGATACGCAGTATTTT; CDR3 protein: CASSVGAGITGDTQYF
clone size: few; D gene: -; J gene: TRBJ2-7; V gene: TRBV11-2; CDR3 DNA: TGTGCCAGCAGCTTCCCGGGCAGGGTCTACGAGCAGTACTTC; CDR3 protein: CASSFPGRVYEQYF
clone size: many; D gene: -; J gene: TRBJ2-7; V gene: TRBV4-1; CDR3 DNA: TGCGCCAGCAGCCAAAGTGATGGTAGCTCCAGCTCCTACGAGCAGTACTTC; CDR3 protein: CASSQSDGSSSSYEQYF
clone size: many; D gene: -; J gene: TRBJ2-2; V gene: TRBV20-1; CDR3 DNA: TGCAGTGCTAGGTCCAGCGGAGCGAACACCGGGGAGCTGTTTTTT; CDR3 protein: CSARSSGANTGELFF
clone size: many; D gene: -; J gene: TRBJ2-3; V gene: TRBV2; CDR3 DNA: TGTGCCAGCAGTGAGCAGGGGTACACAGATACGCAGTATTTT; CDR3 protein: CASSEQGYTDTQYF
clone size: many; D gene: -; J gene: TRBJ2-2; V gene: TRBV5-1; CDR3 DNA: TGCGCCAGCAGCCTGGGGAACACCGGGGAGCTGTTTTTT; CDR3 protein: CASSLGNTGELFF
clone size: few; D gene: -; J gene: TRBJ2-7; V gene: TRBV3-1; CDR3 DNA: TGTGCCAGCAGCCAAGATCTCTCCCCCCCGGGGAACGAGCAGTACTTC; CDR3 protein: CASSQDLSPPGNEQYF
clone size: many; D gene: -; J gene: TRBJ2-7; V gene: TRBV5-8; CDR3 DNA: TGTGCCAGCAGCTTGGGGCAGGGGCTGACATACGAGCAGTACTTC; CDR3 protein: CASSLGQGLTYEQYF
clone size: many; D gene: TRBD2; J gene: TRBJ2-2; V gene: TRBV10-3; CDR3 DNA: TGTGCCATCAGGAAACTAGCGGGAGTCAGGACCGGGGAGCTGTTTTTT; CDR3 protein: CAIRKLAGVRTGELFF
clone size: many; D gene: -; J gene: TRBJ2-7; V gene: TRBV5-1; CDR3 DNA: TGCGCCAGCAGCTTGATTCCCGGGAGCTCCTACGAGCAGTACTTC; CDR3 protein: CASSLIPGSSYEQYF
clone size: many; D gene: TRBD2; J gene: TRBJ2-7; V gene: TRBV5-4; CDR3 DNA: TGTGCCAGCAGCCCCCCGGGAGGCTACGAGCAGTACTTC; CDR3 protein: CASSPPGGYEQYF
clone size: many; D gene: -; J gene: TRBJ2-7; V gene: TRBV3-1; CDR3 DNA: TGTGCCAGCGGGACTGGGAACTACGAGCAGTACTTC; CDR3 protein: CASGTGNYEQYF
clone size: many; D gene: TRBD2; J gene: TRBJ2-7; V gene: TRBV13; CDR3 DNA: TGTGCCAGCAGCTTGCGCGGTTCTAGCGGGAGCCTCGAGCAGTACTTC; CDR3 protein: CASSLRGSSGSLEQYF
clone size: many; D gene: TRBD1; J gene: TRBJ2-7; V gene: TRBV6-1; CDR3 DNA: TGTGCCAGCAGTGAAAAGACAGGGTTGAGCGTCTCAGCCTACGAGCAGTACTTC; CDR3 protein: CASSEKTGLSVSAYEQYF